This TCR beta chain was retrieved from a study of cytomegalovirus exposure and HLA in healthy donors. At the level of the study: The approximately 110 validation repertoires were reported in a later analysis to have been generated on the same platform as the 666 first-cohort repertoires.

As regards this clone: What it binds is unknown.

Using immunoSEQ multiplex PCR, the repertoire was profiled, and TCRdb retains in-frame clones only, with some absent. The repertoire holds some 130,000 clones, with approximately 89% as singletons. Findings of the study overall: In vitro experiments confirmed that three CMV-associated chains were specific for CMV antigens.

The receptor was isolated from a woman aged 18-29 years in good health and CMV-seronegative. Sequencing was done on a sample of PBMCs.

CDR3 in amino acids: CASSYLAGVHNEQFF. DNA of the CDR3: TGTGCCAGCAGTTACCTAGCGGGGGTGCACAATGAGCAGTTCTTC. The chain links TRBV27 to TRBJ2-1; 10 bases align to TRBD2. Germline CDR1 reads MNHEY; CDR2 reads SMNVEV (reference sequence). The V and J ends lost 4 bases and 5 bases, in that order; junction bases with no gene match: 5. CDR3 length equals 15 residues.